Ten or more counts support the clone carrying this T cell receptor beta chain. This specimen comes from a study of human T cells and chemical hapten exposure. Individual cDNA molecules in this library carried unique molecular identifiers. Using its own MiXCR run on the RACE reads, TCRdb lists one record per CDR3 protein. The sample carries about 68,000 distinct CDR3 sequences, over 9.5% recorded once. The CDR3 loop spans 14 amino acids. Germline CDR1 reads SQVTM; CDR2 reads ANQGSEA. V lost 6 bases and J 3 bases, leaving 17 bases between the germline ends. Documented time point: pre-sensitization, week 0. The treatment: therapeutic diphenylcyclopropenone sensitization with weekly scalp DPC. Investigators collected blood before applying each patch test. Total RNA extraction was carried out from unfractionated whole blood.

The rearrangement joins TRBV29-1 to TRBJ2-5; D possibly corresponds to TRBD2 (5 bases). This receptor was obtained from a woman aged 50 to 60 with alopecia areata. Some clones in this sample may be carry-over from other donors' samples. The sample was whole blood, taken in connection with sensitization to the hapten diphenylcyclopropenone (DPC). The CDR3 spells CSVHGRLREETQYF. The CDR3 DNA is TGCAGCGTCCATGGACGGCTGAGGGAAGAGACCCAGTACTTC. The complete variable domain, with remaining parts taken from reference TRBV29-1 and TRBJ2-5, reads SAVISQKPSRDICQRGTSLTIQCQVDSQVTMMFWYRQQPGQSLTLIATANQGSEATYESGFVIDKFPISRPNLTFSTLTVSNMSPEDSSIYLCSVHGRLREETQYFGPGTRLLVL.